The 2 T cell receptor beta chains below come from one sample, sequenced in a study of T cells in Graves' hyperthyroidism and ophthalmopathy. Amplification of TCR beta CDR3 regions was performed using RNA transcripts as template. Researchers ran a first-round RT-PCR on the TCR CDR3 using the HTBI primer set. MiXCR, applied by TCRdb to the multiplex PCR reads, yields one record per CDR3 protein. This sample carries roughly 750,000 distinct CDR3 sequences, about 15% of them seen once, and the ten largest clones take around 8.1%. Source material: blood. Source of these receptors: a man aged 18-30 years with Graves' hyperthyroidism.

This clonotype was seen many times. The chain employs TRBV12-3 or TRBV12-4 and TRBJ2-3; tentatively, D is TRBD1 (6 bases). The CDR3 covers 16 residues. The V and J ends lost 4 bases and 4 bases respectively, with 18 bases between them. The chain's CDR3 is CASSSYITGSSDTQYF. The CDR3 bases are TGTGCCAGCAGTTCCTATATTACAGGGAGTTCAGATACGCAGTATTTT.

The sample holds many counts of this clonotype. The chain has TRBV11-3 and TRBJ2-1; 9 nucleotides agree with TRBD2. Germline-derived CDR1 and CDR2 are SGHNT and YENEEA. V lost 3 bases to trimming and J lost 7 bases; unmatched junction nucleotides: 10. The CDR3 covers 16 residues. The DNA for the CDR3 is TGTGCCAGCAGCTTCCCCGGCGGGAGGGGTATAAATGAGCAGTTCTTC. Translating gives CASSFPGGRGINEQFF.